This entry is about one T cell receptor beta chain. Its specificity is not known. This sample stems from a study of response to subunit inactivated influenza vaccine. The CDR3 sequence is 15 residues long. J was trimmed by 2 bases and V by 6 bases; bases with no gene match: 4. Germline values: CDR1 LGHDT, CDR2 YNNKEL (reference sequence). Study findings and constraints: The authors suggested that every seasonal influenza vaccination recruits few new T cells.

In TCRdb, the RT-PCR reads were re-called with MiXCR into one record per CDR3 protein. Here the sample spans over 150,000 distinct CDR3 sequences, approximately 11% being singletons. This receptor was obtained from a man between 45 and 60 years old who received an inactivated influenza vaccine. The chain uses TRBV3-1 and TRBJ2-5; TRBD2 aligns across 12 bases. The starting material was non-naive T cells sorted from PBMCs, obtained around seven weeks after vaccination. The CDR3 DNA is TGTGCCAGCAGTCGGACTAGCGGGGTACAAGAGACCCAGTACTTC. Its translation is CASSRTSGVQETQYF.